These 30 T cell receptor beta chains came from one sample sequenced in a study of blood T cells in healthy people across ages. A sample-barcoded 5' primer and a J-beta primer mix were used in a second PCR of about 7 to 11 cycles. TCRdb re-called the 5' RACE reads through MiXCR, storing one row per CDR3 protein. The sample contains roughly 1,300,000 distinct CDR3 sequences, approximately 59% of which appear only once. Sequenced: blood. Receptor source: a man between 18 and 29 years old in good health.

There are a few counts of this clonotype. The V gene is TRBV5-5, the J gene TRBJ2-7; possible D gene TRBD1, 5 bases. Germline V gene lookup returns CDR1 SGHKS and CDR2 YYEKEE (reference sequence). The length of the CDR3 is 15 residues. With 0 bases removed from V and 2 bases from J, the gap between germline ends came to 12 bases. CDR3 DNA: TGTGCCAGCAGCTTGGATTTAGGGGCCCCCTACGAGCAGTACTTC. Translation: CASSLDLGAPYEQYF.

V is TRBV4-1 and J is TRBJ1-4; 9 bases are a match to TRBD1. The V gene end was trimmed by 3 bases and the J gene end by 6 bases; junction bases not matched to a gene: 11. The CDR3 is 17 residues long. In germline, CDR1 is MGHRA, CDR2 YSYEKL. In DNA, the CDR3 is TGCGCCAGCAGCCATAGGGGGTTACAGGGGGCGGATGAAAAACTGTTTTTT. Translated: CASSHRGLQGADEKLFF.

This sequence joins TRBV4-2 and TRBJ1-5, with 8 positions matching TRBD1. Germline V gives CDR1 LGHNA, CDR2 YNFKEQ. J lost 6 bases, V lost 5 bases, and 15 bases had no gene match. The CDR3 extends over 17 amino acids. CDR3 sequence (DNA): TGTGCCAGCAGCGCCGTCGTCGGCAGGGGGCTTGCTCAGCCCCAGCATTTT. Translation gives CASSAVVGRGLAQPQHF.

The CDR3 bases are TGTGCCAGCAGTTTAATCAGGCCCGACAGATTCTACGAGCAGTACTTC. Residues: CASSLIRPDRFYEQYF. This chain joins TRBV28 and TRBJ2-4; TRBD1 is a possible D gene (5 bases). The J call may be wrong; the DNA end is better matched by TRBJ2-7. Germline loops: CDR1 MDHEN, CDR2 SYDVKM. The CDR3 contains 16 residues.

The CDR3 sequence: CASSEAGGGCEQYF. The CDR3 DNA follows: TGTGCCAGCAGTGAAGCGGGGGGCGGGTGCGAGCAGTACTTC. J is TRBJ2-4 and V is TRBV6-1; D assignment may be TRBD1 or TRBD2 (6 bases each). Matching the DNA end better, TRBJ2-7 makes the J call doubtful. Germline lookup yields CDR1 MNHNS and CDR2 SASEGT. This CDR3 comprises 14 residues.

The gene calls are TRBV6-2 or TRBV6-3 and TRBJ2-7; D is tentatively TRBD1 or TRBD2 (5 bases each). The ends were cut back, 2 bases at V and 2 bases at J, with 10 bases in the middle. The CDR3 consists of 14 residues. Germline V lookup: CDR1 MNHEY, CDR2 SVGEGT. The CDR3 spells CASSYPGRTYEQYF. The CDR3 DNA is TGTGCCAGCAGTTACCCGGGACGGACCTACGAGCAGTACTTC.

The chain joins TRBV10-1 to TRBJ2-4, with 8 bases aligning to TRBD1. The J call is in doubt because the DNA end fits TRBJ2-7 better. CDR1 and CDR2 (germline): WNHNN, SYGVQD (reference sequence). The CDR3 length is 14 residues. The CDR3 nucleotides are TGCGCCAGATCCTACGACAGGGGACGCTACGAGCAGTACTTC. Translating gives CARSYDRGRYEQYF.

The chain uses TRBV10-3 and TRBJ2-3; D gene unclear. Germline CDR1 reads ENHRY; CDR2 reads SYGVKD. This CDR3 spans 15 amino acids. V was shortened by 0 bases and J by 4 bases, with 11 bases between the two germline ends. Written as DNA, the CDR3 is TGTGCCATCAGTGAGTCGAATACTCCCCCAGATACGCAGTATTTT. Translating gives CAISESNTPPDTQYF.

This clonotype was observed once. V gene TRBV9 combines with J gene TRBJ2-2; the D gene is possibly TRBD2 (5 bases). Trimming removed 8 bases at V and 1 base at J, with 18 bases between. The CDR3 runs 16 residues. The V gene's germline CDR1 is SGDLS and CDR2 YYNGEE. This CDR3 is CASGSWGNLNTGELFF. CDR3 coding DNA: TGTGCCAGTGGGAGTTGGGGAAACCTGAACACCGGGGAGCTGTTTTTT.

The CDR3 here is CASAGGAVNTGELFF. Here the CDR3 DNA reads TGTGCCAGCGCGGGGGGAGCCGTGAACACCGGGGAGCTGTTTTTT. The chain is built from TRBV28 and TRBJ2-2, with 8 bases fitting TRBD2. CDR1 and CDR2 from the germline V gene are MDHEN and SYDVKM. The V and J ends lost 8 bases and 1 base, in that order; junction bases with no gene match: 6. This CDR3 is 15 amino acids long.

J is TRBJ2-1 and V is TRBV20-1; 9 nucleotides agree with TRBD2. CDR1 and CDR2 from the germline V gene are DFQATT and SNEGSKA (reference sequence). Trimming removed 6 bases from V and 7 bases from J; junction bases left unmatched: 19. The CDR3 is made up of 17 amino acids. The CDR3 region is CSAPGPWGGRATNEQFF. Written as DNA, the CDR3 is TGCAGTGCCCCCGGGCCCTGGGGCGGGAGGGCGACAAATGAGCAGTTCTTC.

The chain has TRBV7-9 and TRBJ2-7; possible D gene TRBD1, 5 bases. Per the germline V gene, CDR1 is SEHNR and CDR2 is FQNEAQ (reference sequence). The germline V and J ends were trimmed by 5 bases and 0 bases, with 14 bases remaining between them. The CDR3 is 15 amino acids. The CDR3 is CASSRDREDSYEQYF. The CDR3 coding sequence is TGTGCCAGCAGCCGTGACAGAGAAGACTCCTACGAGCAGTACTTC.

The chain is built from TRBV6-5 and TRBJ2-1; D is possibly TRBD1 (5 bases). The germline V gene has CDR1 MNHEY and CDR2 SVGAGI. Trimming removed 2 bases at V and 2 bases at J, with 13 bases between. The CDR3 is made up of 16 amino acids. CDR3 DNA sequence: TGTGCCAGCAGTTACGCAAGGGGTCTACCCTACAATGAGCAGTTCTTC. Amino acid sequence: CASSYARGLPYNEQFF.

The sample holds a few counts of this clonotype. The V gene is TRBV10-3, the J gene TRBJ2-7; 9 bases fit TRBD1. The germline V gene has CDR1 ENHRY and CDR2 SYGVKD. The CDR3 loop spans 14 amino acids. The V and J ends lost 2 bases and 4 bases, in that order; junction bases with no gene match: 3. The CDR3 spells CAISEGTGFYEQYF. The CDR3 DNA is TGTGCCATCAGTGAGGGGACAGGGTTTTACGAGCAGTACTTC.

This rearrangement joins TRBV7-8 to TRBJ1-3; D unresolved. Trimming shortened V by 1 base and J by 4 bases, and 11 bases separated the two germline ends. CDR3 size: 15 residues. The germline V gene has CDR1 SGHVS and CDR2 FQNEAQ. CDR3 sequence reads: CASSLGRGRGNTIYF. CDR3 DNA: TGTGCCAGCAGCTTAGGTCGGGGAAGGGGAAACACCATATATTTT.

The genes are TRBV29-1 and TRBJ1-1; unclear D gene. This CDR3 has 12 amino acids. Germline V gene data show CDR1 as SQVTM and CDR2 as ANQGSEA. V lost 3 bases and J 2 bases, leaving 7 bases between the germline ends. The CDR3 coding sequence is TGCAGCGTTGAGCATATTAACACTGAAGCTTTCTTT. Residues: CSVEHINTEAFF.

This clonotype was picked up a small number of times. This chain joins TRBV7-9 and TRBJ1-2; weak D call: TRBD1 (5 bases). The V gene's germline CDR1 is SEHNR and CDR2 FQNEAQ (reference sequence). V was shortened by 11 bases and J by 1 base, with 20 bases between the two germline ends. CDR3 length: 15 residues. The CDR3 DNA reads as TGTGCCCACTCTGGTGAGGGACTCCTTAACTATGGCTACACCTTC. This codes for CAHSGEGLLNYGYTF.

This chain links TRBV20-1 with TRBJ2-5; D may correspond to TRBD1 or TRBD2 (5 bases each). Germline V lookup: CDR1 DFQATT, CDR2 SNEGSKA (reference sequence). The CDR3 extends over 14 amino acids. V gave up 1 base and J gave up 1 base, with 10 bases separating them. CDR3 sequence reads: CSARVPGTQETQYF. As DNA, the CDR3 is TGCAGTGCTAGAGTTCCCGGGACCCAAGAGACCCAGTACTTC.

The rearrangement links TRBV5-1 to TRBJ1-4; D gene ambiguous. This CDR3 region has 15 residues. The V and J ends lost 0 bases and 3 bases respectively, with 9 bases between them. Germline CDR1 and CDR2: SGHRS and YFSETQ. In DNA, the CDR3 is TGCGCCAGCAGCTTGGGGGCAGCCTCTAATGAAAAACTGTTTTTT. It codes for CASSLGAASNEKLFF.

V gene TRBV11-2 combines with J gene TRBJ2-2; either TRBD1 or TRBD2 may fit D (6 bases each). Germline assignment: CDR1 SGHAT and CDR2 FQNNGV. This CDR3 is 14 amino acids long. Between the trimmed V and J ends, which lost 5 bases and 6 bases, there was a span of 13 bases. The CDR3 coding sequence is TGTGCCAGCAGCGGGGGGCGCGGGGCCGGGGAGCTGTTTTTT. Translated, it gives CASSGGRGAGELFF.

This clonotype was found a few times. The chain is built from TRBV29-1 and TRBJ2-7; D is ambiguous. CDR1 and CDR2 (germline): SQVTM, ANQGSEA. The germline V and J ends were trimmed by 0 bases and 0 bases, with 6 bases remaining between them. The CDR3 totals 13 residues. The DNA for the CDR3 is TGCAGCGTTGAAGATCCGCACTCCTACGAGCAGTACTTC. This translates into CSVEDPHSYEQYF.

On this clonotype: At one end, the junction sequence differs from germline, possibly due to a read error. The chain uses TRBV7-7 and TRBJ2-5; 9 bases fit TRBD2. The CDR3 consists of 14 residues. Germline lookup yields CDR1 SSHAT and CDR2 FNYEAQ (reference sequence). The CDR3 is CASSLRSGGETQYF. The DNA for the CDR3 is TGTGCTAGCAGCTTACGTAGCGGGGGTGAGACCCAGTACTTC.

The chain couples TRBV3-1 to TRBJ2-1; 10 bases are a match to TRBD1. The ends lost 1 base at V and 3 bases at J; junction bases unmatched: 3. The CDR3 totals 16 residues. The germline CDR1 and CDR2 sequences are LGHDT and YNNKEL (reference sequence). The CDR3 loop is CASSQVGQGNYNEQFF. CDR3 sequence (DNA): TGTGCCAGCAGCCAAGTGGGACAGGGGAACTACAATGAGCAGTTCTTC.

This sequence joins TRBV2 and TRBJ1-2; D uncertain. Between the trimmed V and J ends, which lost 4 bases and 2 bases, there was a span of 11 bases. The CDR3 extends over 14 amino acids. The germline V gene has CDR1 SNHLY and CDR2 FYNNEI. Here the CDR3 reads CASSVRHFNYGYTF. The DNA for the CDR3 is TGTGCCAGCAGTGTCCGGCATTTCAACTATGGCTACACCTTC.

V gene TRBV29-1 combines with J gene TRBJ1-1; maybe TRBD1 (6 bases). The CDR3 has 14 amino acids. Germline loops: CDR1 SQVTM, CDR2 ANQGSEA. V shed 1 base and J shed 5 bases, with 14 bases lying between them. DNA of the CDR3: TGCAGCGTTGAAGTCCGGGGGGCTGGTACTGAAGCTTTCTTT. Translation gives CSVEVRGAGTEAFF.

The chain uses TRBV20-1 and TRBJ1-1, with D possibly matching TRBD1 (5 bases). Trimming shortened V by 0 bases and J by 1 base, and 9 bases separated the two germline ends. The germline V gene has CDR1 DFQATT and CDR2 SNEGSKA (reference sequence). The length of the CDR3 is 14 residues. This CDR3 is CSARERGWNTEAFF. The CDR3, as DNA: TGCAGTGCTAGAGAGAGGGGATGGAACACTGAAGCTTTCTTT.

This clonotype turned up a few times. The V gene is TRBV3-1, the J gene TRBJ2-7, with 9 bases lining up with TRBD1. Germline V gives CDR1 LGHDT, CDR2 YNNKEL (reference sequence). CDR3 length: 14 residues. Germline trimming cut 1 base from V and 4 bases from J; bases unmatched to any gene: 2. The CDR3 reads CASSQGDRGYEQYF. The DNA for the CDR3 is TGTGCCAGCAGCCAAGGAGACAGGGGGTACGAGCAGTACTTC.

This chain links TRBV7-2 with TRBJ2-5; 10 nucleotides align to TRBD2. The J call may be wrong; the DNA end is better matched by TRBJ2-7. This CDR3 is built from 15 residues. Germline-derived CDR1 and CDR2 are SGHTA and FQGNSA. CDR3 DNA: TGTGCCAGCAGCTTATCGGGACTAGCGTACTACGAGCAGTACTTC. Translation gives CASSLSGLAYYEQYF.

Worth noting for this clonotype: An end of the junction does not agree with germline; a read error may underlie this. The chain carries TRBV27 and TRBJ2-1; TRBD2 agrees at 7 bases. There are 16 residues in the CDR3. Per germline, CDR1 MNHEY and CDR2 SMNVEV (reference sequence). CDR3 DNA: TGTGCCAGCAGTCCGCTAGCGGCCAGCTCCTACAATGAGCGGTTCTTC. This encodes CASSPLAASSYNERFF.

V is TRBV7-8 and J is TRBJ2-3; 8 bases map to TRBD1. Germline V CDR1 and CDR2: SGHVS, FQNEAQ. The CDR3 has 16 residues. V shed 5 bases and J 4 bases; nucleotides not matched to a gene: 11. DNA for the CDR3: TGTGCCAGCAGCCTCTCCGTGACAGGGGCCGCAGATACGCAGTATTTT. As protein: CASSLSVTGAADTQYF.